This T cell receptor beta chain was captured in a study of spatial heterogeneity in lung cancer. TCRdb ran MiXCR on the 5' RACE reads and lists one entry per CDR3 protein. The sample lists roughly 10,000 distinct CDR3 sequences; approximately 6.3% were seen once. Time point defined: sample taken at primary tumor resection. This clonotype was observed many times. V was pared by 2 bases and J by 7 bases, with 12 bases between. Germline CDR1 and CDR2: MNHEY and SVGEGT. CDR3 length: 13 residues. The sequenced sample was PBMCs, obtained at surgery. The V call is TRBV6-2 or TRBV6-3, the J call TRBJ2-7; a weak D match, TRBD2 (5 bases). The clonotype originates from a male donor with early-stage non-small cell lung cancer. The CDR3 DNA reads TGTGCCAGCAGTTACCTCTGGACTGGTGAGCAGTACTTC. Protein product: CASSYLWTGEQYF.